One and the same sample provided the 28 T cell receptor beta chains below, sequenced in a study of blood T cell repertoires in COVID-19. Here immunoSEQ multiplex PCR was the method, and the copy in TCRdb shows in-frame clones only, minus some. The sample yields 90,000 to 110,000 clones, roughly 79% seen once. The sample was peripheral blood. Source of these receptors: a woman in her 70s with acute or convalescent COVID-19.

This chain connects TRBV9 to TRBJ1-5, with 7 positions matching TRBD1. Unmatched junction bases numbered 10, after V lost 4 bases and J lost 0 bases. This CDR3 is built from 17 residues. CDR1 is SGDLS, CDR2 YYNGEE, per germline. The CDR3 region is CASSLEDRAYSNQPQHF. The CDR3 bases are TGTGCCAGCAGCCTGGAAGACAGGGCCTATAGCAATCAGCCCCAGCATTTT.

The CDR3 protein is CSVDGREGRPDTQYF. Here the CDR3 DNA reads TGCAGCGTTGATGGGCGGGAGGGCCGCCCAGATACGCAGTATTTT. The chain uses TRBV29-1 and TRBJ2-3, with 9 bases fitting TRBD2. J was trimmed by 4 bases and V by 3 bases; bases with no gene match: 8. The CDR3 consists of 15 residues. Looked up from germline, CDR1 is SQVTM and CDR2 is ANQGSEA.

CDR3 bases: TGTGCCAGCAGTTTAATATCTGGGGGACTGCACTATGGCTACACCTTC. It yields the protein CASSLISGGLHYGYTF. This sequence joins TRBV28 and TRBJ1-2; TRBD1 might be the D (5 bases). Trimming took 2 bases from V and 3 from J, leaving 16 bases between them. CDR1 is MDHEN, CDR2 SYDVKM, per germline. The CDR3 consists of 16 residues.

J is TRBJ2-6 and V is TRBV7-9; D is perhaps TRBD1 (5 bases). Germline V gene lookup returns CDR1 SEHNR and CDR2 FQNEAQ (reference sequence). This CDR3 is 18 amino acids long. V lost 1 base and J 0 bases, leaving 13 bases between the germline ends. The CDR3 here is CASSLGQGPSSGANVLTF. CDR3 nucleotides: TGTGCCAGCAGCTTAGGGCAGGGCCCTAGCTCTGGGGCCAACGTCCTGACTTTC.

The rearrangement links TRBV6-1 to TRBJ1-2, with 8 bases fitting TRBD1. Germline V gives CDR1 MNHNS, CDR2 SASEGT. V lost 1 base and J lost 6; bases outside the gene matches: 4. There are 14 residues in the CDR3. CDR3 sequence (DNA): TGTGCCAGCAGTGAAGGGACAGGGATCCATGGCTACACCTTC. It encodes CASSEGTGIHGYTF.

The chain couples TRBV7-9 to TRBJ2-2; 15 bases map to TRBD2. The CDR3 has 21 amino acids. CDR1 and CDR2 (germline): SEHNR, FQNEAQ (reference sequence). V lost 5 bases to trimming and J lost 4 bases; unmatched junction nucleotides: 17. The CDR3 bases are TGTGCCAGCAGCACCCGCCGGACTAGCGGGAGGGCCTATCTAGCCACCGGGGAGCTGTTTTTT. Protein product: CASSTRRTSGRAYLATGELFF. The whole variable domain, filled in from reference TRBV7-9 and TRBJ2-2, reads DTGVSQNPRHKITKRGQNVTFRCDPISEHNRLYWYRQTLGQGPEFLTYFQNEAQLEKSRLLSDRFSAERPKGSFSTLEIQRTEQGDSAMYLCASSTRRTSGRAYLATGELFFGEGSRLTVL.

The gene calls are TRBV21-1 and TRBJ2-1; whether TRBD2, the table's D call, matches the DNA was not checked. TRBV21-1 constitutes a pseudogene. The CDR3 loop spans 17 amino acids. In nucleotides, the CDR3 is TGTGCCAGCGGAAAATCTAGCGGGAGCCACGACCACAATGAGCAGTTCTTC. Protein sequence: CASGKSSGSHDHNEQFF.

The chain is built from TRBV9 and TRBJ1-2; 7 bases align to TRBD1. Per germline, CDR1 SGDLS and CDR2 YYNGEE. The junction had 3 bases not matched to a gene; V was cut back by 0 bases and J by 1 base. This CDR3 has 15 amino acids. CDR3 region: CASSVGGQLNYGYTF. DNA of the CDR3: TGTGCCAGCAGCGTAGGGGGACAGCTTAACTATGGCTACACCTTC.

This clone was recorded only once. This sequence joins TRBV28 and TRBJ1-2; tentative D call: TRBD1 (5 bases). Germline CDR1 MDHEN, CDR2 SYDVKM. This CDR3 has 16 amino acids. Trimming shortened V by 3 bases and J by 0 bases, and 14 bases separated the two germline ends. The CDR3 region has the DNA TGTGCCAGCAGTTTTGGGGCAGTGAGAGCTAACTATGGCTACACCTTC. This gives the protein CASSFGAVRANYGYTF.

The chain links TRBV28 to TRBJ2-7; 7 bases are shared with TRBD1. This CDR3 spans 15 amino acids. The germline V gene encodes CDR1 MDHEN and CDR2 SYDVKM. The trim removed 2 bases at V and 0 bases at J, leaving 4 bases unmatched. CDR3 residues: CASSLMGQLSYEQYF. The CDR3 coding sequence is TGTGCCAGCAGTTTAATGGGACAGCTCTCCTACGAGCAGTACTTC.

The chain employs TRBV19 and TRBJ1-2; perhaps TRBD1 as D (5 bases). Germline V gene lookup returns CDR1 LNHDA and CDR2 SQIVND (reference sequence). The CDR3 consists of 14 residues. Trimming stripped 0 bases from V and 8 bases from J, with 13 bases between. The CDR3 loop reads CASSIEGRADGYTF. As DNA, the CDR3 is TGTGCCAGTAGTATAGAGGGCAGGGCAGACGGCTACACCTTC.

The chain combines TRBV9 with TRBJ2-2; 8 positions agree with TRBD1. The V segment lost 4 bases and the J segment 7 bases; nucleotides outside the gene matches: 12. CDR3 size: 16 residues. CDR1 is SGDLS and CDR2 is YYNGEE in the germline V gene. CDR3 sequence reads: CASSTAGTGVYGELFF. The CDR3 DNA sequence: TGTGCCAGCAGCACCGCCGGGACAGGAGTCTACGGGGAGCTGTTTTTT.

The chain has TRBV29-1 and TRBJ2-1; perhaps TRBD1 as D (7 bases). Between the trimmed V and J ends, which lost 6 bases and 0 bases, there was a span of 12 bases. The CDR3 loop spans 14 amino acids. The germline CDR1 and CDR2 sequences are SQVTM and ANQGSEA. This CDR3 is CSVTGTGSYNEQFF. In nucleotides, the CDR3 is TGCAGCGTGACAGGGACTGGCTCCTACAATGAGCAGTTCTTC.

The gene calls are TRBV4-1 and TRBJ2-1, with TRBD2 matching over 13 bases. The J segment lost 8 bases and the V segment lost 3 bases, leaving 1 base of the junction unmatched. Germline V gene lookup returns CDR1 MGHRA and CDR2 YSYEKL. This CDR3 comprises 14 residues. The CDR3 DNA is TGCGCCAGCAGCCACGGACTAGCGGGAGATGAGCAGTTCTTC. It specifies CASSHGLAGDEQFF.

The chain links TRBV4-2 to TRBJ2-2, with D perhaps matching TRBD2 (5 bases). CDR3 length: 15 residues. V was trimmed by 4 bases and J by 4 bases, leaving 13 bases between them. CDR1 and CDR2 (germline): LGHNA, YNFKEQ. CDR3 in amino acids: CASSLVDFATGELFF. CDR3 DNA: TGTGCCAGCAGCCTCGTGGACTTTGCCACCGGGGAGCTGTTTTTT.

The rearrangement uses TRBV5-1 and TRBJ2-5, with D perhaps TRBD2 (5 bases). The length of the CDR3 is 16 residues. V shed 4 bases and J shed 5 bases, with 21 bases lying between them. In germline, CDR1 is SGHRS, CDR2 YFSETQ. DNA of the CDR3: TGCGCCAGCAGCCCGACCGAGGGCCGCTCCTGGGAGACCCAGTACTTC. Translation gives CASSPTEGRSWETQYF.

This clone was detected a few times. The chain uses TRBV4-3 and TRBJ2-3, with TRBD2 as a possible D gene (7 bases). V was trimmed by 0 bases and J by 2 bases, leaving 15 bases between them. Germline-derived CDR1 and CDR2 are LGHNA and YSLEER. The CDR3 has 17 residues. CDR3 loop: CASSQDRRGRNTDTQYF. CDR3 nucleotides: TGCGCCAGCAGCCAAGATAGGCGGGGGCGGAACACAGATACGCAGTATTTT.

CDR3 region: CASSLRGGATNEKLFF. CDR3 in DNA: TGTGCCAGCAGCCTGAGGGGGGGGGCAACTAATGAAAAACTGTTTTTT. The chain links TRBV7-8 to TRBJ1-4, with D perhaps TRBD1 (6 bases). With 5 bases removed from V and 0 bases from J, the gap between germline ends came to 13 bases. The CDR3 length is 16 residues. Germline assignment: CDR1 SGHVS and CDR2 FQNEAQ.

J is TRBJ2-5 and V is TRBV7-9, with a possible D match to TRBD1 (5 bases). Germline loops: CDR1 SEHNR, CDR2 FQNEAQ (reference sequence). The CDR3 spans 11 residues. With 8 bases removed from V and 1 base from J, the gap between germline ends came to 5 bases. The CDR3 coding sequence is TGTGCCAGCGGGGCCCAAGAGACCCAGTACTTC. It translates to CASGAQETQYF.

CDR3 sequence: CASSPTRSGRAFNEQFF. CDR3 DNA: TGCGCCAGCAGCCCTACACGGAGCGGGAGGGCCTTCAATGAGCAGTTCTTC. The genes are TRBV5-1 and TRBJ2-1, with 10 bases matching TRBD2. The V gene's germline CDR1 is SGHRS and CDR2 YFSETQ. V lost 4 bases to trimming and J lost 6 bases; unmatched junction nucleotides: 13. The CDR3 has 17 amino acids.

CDR3 DNA: TGTGCCAGCAGCCGGTCGGGCCTCCGGGGGAATGAGCAGTTCTTC. As protein: CASSRSGLRGNEQFF. The chain has TRBV28 and TRBJ2-1; a possible D gene is TRBD2 (6 bases). Looked up from germline, CDR1 is MDHEN and CDR2 is SYDVKM. V was clipped by 6 bases and J by 7 bases, with 19 bases between them. The CDR3 is 15 amino acids. The entire variable domain, with the rest obtained from reference TRBV28 and TRBJ2-1, is as follows: DVKVTQSSRYLVKRTGEKVFLECVQDMDHENMFWYRQDPGLGLRLIYFSYDVKMKEKGDIPEGYSVSREKKERFSLILESASTNQTSMYLCASSRSGLRGNEQFFGPGTRLTVL.

This chain joins TRBV3-1 (or the pseudogene TRBV3-2) and TRBJ2-7; D perhaps matches TRBD1 (8 bases). This CDR3 is built from 15 residues. V gave up 3 bases and J gave up 3 bases, with 15 bases separating them. Germline-derived CDR1 and CDR2 are LGHDT and YNNKEL (reference sequence). The CDR3 is CASSQDREGIYEQYF. Written as DNA, the CDR3 is TGTGCCAGCAGCCAGGACAGGGAGGGCATCTACGAGCAGTACTTC.

The V gene is TRBV12-3 or TRBV12-4, the J gene TRBJ1-2, with TRBD1 matching over 7 bases. V lost 7 bases, J lost 8 bases, and 10 bases stayed unmatched. This CDR3 has 13 amino acids. The CDR3 sequence is CASTPDREVGYTF. The CDR3 DNA follows: TGTGCCAGCACCCCCGACAGGGAAGTCGGCTACACCTTC.

The chain uses TRBV2 and TRBJ2-7, with 7 bases lining up with TRBD2. The ends lost 10 bases at V and 4 bases at J; junction bases unmatched: 13. Per the germline V gene, CDR1 is SNHLY and CDR2 is FYNNEI. The length of the CDR3 is 14 residues. The CDR3 sequence is CATKRREDPYEQYF. The CDR3 nucleotides are TGTGCCACCAAACGCCGGGAGGATCCTTACGAGCAGTACTTC.

The rearrangement uses TRBV7-6 and TRBJ2-1, with TRBD1 identical over 9 bases. Trimming cost V 6 bases and J 3 bases; bases outside gene matches: 9. CDR3 length equals 16 residues. CDR1 and CDR2 (germline): SGHVS, FNYEAQ. CDR3 residues: CASSSTLDRGYNEQFF. CDR3 coding DNA: TGTGCCAGCAGTTCTACTCTGGACAGGGGCTACAATGAGCAGTTCTTC.

This sequence joins TRBV5-5 and TRBJ1-3; 7 bases line up with TRBD1. V shed 0 bases and J 5 bases; nucleotides not matched to a gene: 17. Germline CDR1 reads SGHKS; CDR2 reads YYEKEE (reference sequence). The CDR3 sequence is 19 residues long. The CDR3 spells CASSLEFLTGTARRNTIYF. CDR3 DNA sequence: TGTGCCAGCAGCTTGGAATTTCTAACCGGGACAGCAAGACGAAACACCATATATTTT.

V usage is TRBV19 and J usage is TRBJ1-1; perhaps TRBD1 as D (5 bases). V lost 5 bases and J lost 0, with 7 bases in between. Germline CDR1 and CDR2: LNHDA and SQIVND (reference sequence). This CDR3 region has 13 residues. The CDR3 DNA sequence: TGTGCCAGTAGTCAGACAGTGAACACTGAAGCTTTCTTT. This translates into CASSQTVNTEAFF.

The rearrangement uses TRBV10-1 and TRBJ1-3, with 7 nucleotides matching TRBD1. This CDR3 is built from 17 residues. CDR1 is WNHNN and CDR2 is SYGVQD in the germline V gene (reference sequence). V dropped 6 bases and J dropped 3; count of bases not matched to a gene: 14. CDR3 residues: CASRGTAPGDSGNTIYF. The CDR3 DNA reads as TGCGCCAGCAGGGGGACAGCGCCGGGAGATAGTGGAAACACCATATATTTT.